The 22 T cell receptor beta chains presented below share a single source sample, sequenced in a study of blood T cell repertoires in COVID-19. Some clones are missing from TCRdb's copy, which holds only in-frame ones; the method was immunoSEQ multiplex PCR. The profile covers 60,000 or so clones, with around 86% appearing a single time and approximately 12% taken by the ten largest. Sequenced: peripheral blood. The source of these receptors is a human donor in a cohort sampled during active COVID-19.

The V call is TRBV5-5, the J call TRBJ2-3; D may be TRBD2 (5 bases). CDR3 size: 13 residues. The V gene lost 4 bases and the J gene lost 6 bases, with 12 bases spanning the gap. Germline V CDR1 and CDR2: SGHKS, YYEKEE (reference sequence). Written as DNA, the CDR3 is TGTGCCAGCAGCCCCCCCGAGCGGGATACGCAGTATTTT. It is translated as CASSPPERDTQYF.

Here the CDR3 reads CASSRENYGYTF. In DNA form, the CDR3 reads TGTGCCAGCAGTCGGGAGAACTATGGCTACACCTTC. The chain employs TRBV5-6 and TRBJ1-2; D unresolved. The CDR3 has 12 residues. Trimming shortened V by 5 bases and J by 2 bases, and 7 bases separated the two germline ends. Germline values: CDR1 SGHDT, CDR2 YYEEEE.

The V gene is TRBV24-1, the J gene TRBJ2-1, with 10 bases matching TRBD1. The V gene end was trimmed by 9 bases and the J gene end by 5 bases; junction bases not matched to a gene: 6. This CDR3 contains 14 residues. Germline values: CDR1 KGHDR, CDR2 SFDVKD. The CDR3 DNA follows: TGTGCCACCGAAGGGACAGGGGAACACAATGAGCAGTTCTTC. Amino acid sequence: CATEGTGEHNEQFF.

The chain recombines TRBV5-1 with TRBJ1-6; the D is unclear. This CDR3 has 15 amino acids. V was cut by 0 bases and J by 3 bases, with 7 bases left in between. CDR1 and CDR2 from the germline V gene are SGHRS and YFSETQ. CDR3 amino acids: CASSLGQVYNSPLHF. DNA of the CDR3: TGCGCCAGCAGCTTGGGGCAGGTCTATAATTCACCCCTCCACTTT. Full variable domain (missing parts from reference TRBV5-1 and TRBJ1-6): KAGVTQTPRYLIKTRGQQVTLSCSPISGHRSVSWYQQTPGQGLQFLFEYFSETQRNKGNFPGRFSGRQFSNSRSEMNVSTLELGDSALYLCASSLGQVYNSPLHFGNGTRLTVT.

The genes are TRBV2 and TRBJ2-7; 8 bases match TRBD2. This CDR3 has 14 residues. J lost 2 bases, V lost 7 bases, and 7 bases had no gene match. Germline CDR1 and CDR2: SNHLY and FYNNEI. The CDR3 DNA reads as TGTGCCAGCATTCCCGGGGGGGGAACCTACGAGCAGTACTTC. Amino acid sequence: CASIPGGGTYEQYF. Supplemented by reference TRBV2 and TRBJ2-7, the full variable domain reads EPEVTQTPSHQVTQMGQEVILRCVPISNHLYFYWYRQILGQKVEFLVSFYNNEISEKSEIFDDQFSVERPDGSNFTLKIRSTKLEDSAMYFCASIPGGGTYEQYFGPGTRLTVT.

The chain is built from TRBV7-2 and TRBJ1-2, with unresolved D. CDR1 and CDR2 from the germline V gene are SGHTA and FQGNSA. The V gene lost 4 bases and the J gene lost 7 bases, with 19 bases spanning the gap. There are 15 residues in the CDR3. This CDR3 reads CASSSSLSGSFGYTF. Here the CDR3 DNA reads TGTGCCAGCAGCTCCTCCTTATCAGGCTCCTTTGGCTACACCTTC.

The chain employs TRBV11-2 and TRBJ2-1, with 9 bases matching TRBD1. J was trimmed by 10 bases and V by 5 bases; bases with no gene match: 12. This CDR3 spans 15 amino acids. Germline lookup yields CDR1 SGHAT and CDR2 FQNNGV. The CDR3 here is CASSQIGTGSQEQFF. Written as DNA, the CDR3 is TGTGCCAGCAGCCAAATCGGGACAGGGTCTCAAGAGCAGTTCTTC.

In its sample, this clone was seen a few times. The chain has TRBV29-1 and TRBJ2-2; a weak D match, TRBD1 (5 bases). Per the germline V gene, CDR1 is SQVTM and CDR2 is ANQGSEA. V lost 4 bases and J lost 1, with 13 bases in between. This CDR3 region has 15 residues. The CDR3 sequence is CSVALLQGNTGELFF. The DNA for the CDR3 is TGCAGCGTTGCGCTACTCCAGGGGAACACCGGGGAGCTGTTTTTT.

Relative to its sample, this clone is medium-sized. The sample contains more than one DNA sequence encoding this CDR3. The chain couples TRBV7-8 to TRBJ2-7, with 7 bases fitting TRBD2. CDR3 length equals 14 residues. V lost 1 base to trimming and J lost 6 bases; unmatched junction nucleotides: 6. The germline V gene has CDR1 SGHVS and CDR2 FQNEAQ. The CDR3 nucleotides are TGTGCCAGCAGCTTAGGGCAGGGAGGGGCCGAGCAGTACGTC. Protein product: CASSLGQGGAEQYV.

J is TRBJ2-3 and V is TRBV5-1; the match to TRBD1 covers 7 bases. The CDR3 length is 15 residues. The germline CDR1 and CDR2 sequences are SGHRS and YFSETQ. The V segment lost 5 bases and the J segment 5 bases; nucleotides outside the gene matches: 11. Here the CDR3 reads CASRPGQSLIDTQYF. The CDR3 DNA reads TGCGCCAGCAGACCGGGACAGTCTTTGATAGATACGCAGTATTTT.

CDR3 residues: CASSLGDREAFF. In nucleotides, the CDR3 is TGCGCCAGCAGCTTGGGTGACAGAGAAGCTTTCTTT. The chain couples TRBV5-1 to TRBJ1-1; maybe TRBD1 (5 bases). Germline V gene data show CDR1 as SGHRS and CDR2 as YFSETQ. Trimming cost V 0 bases and J 8 bases, with 8 bases left between them. The CDR3 is made up of 12 amino acids.

The CDR3 nucleotides are TGTGCCAGCAGCCTGGGCCCGGACACCGGGGAGCTGTTTTTT. This codes for CASSLGPDTGELFF. The V gene is TRBV5-4, the J gene TRBJ2-2; no definite D call. Looked up from germline, CDR1 is SGHNT and CDR2 is YYREEE (reference sequence). This CDR3 is built from 14 residues. V was pared by 4 bases and J by 3 bases, with 10 bases between.

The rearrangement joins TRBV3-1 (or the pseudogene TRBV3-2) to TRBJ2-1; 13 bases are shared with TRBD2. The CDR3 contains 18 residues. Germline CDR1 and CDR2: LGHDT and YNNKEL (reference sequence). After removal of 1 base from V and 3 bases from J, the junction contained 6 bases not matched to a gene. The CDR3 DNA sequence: TGTGCCAGCAGCCAAGGTGGGAGGACTAGCGGGGGCTACAATGAGCAGTTCTTC. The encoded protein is CASSQGGRTSGGYNEQFF.

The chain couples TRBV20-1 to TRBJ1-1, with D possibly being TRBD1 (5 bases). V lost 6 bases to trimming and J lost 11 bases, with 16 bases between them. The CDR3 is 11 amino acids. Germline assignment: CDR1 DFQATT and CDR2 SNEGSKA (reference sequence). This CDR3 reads CSATTGPRAFF. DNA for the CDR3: TGCAGTGCAACAACAGGCCCCAGGGCTTTCTTT.

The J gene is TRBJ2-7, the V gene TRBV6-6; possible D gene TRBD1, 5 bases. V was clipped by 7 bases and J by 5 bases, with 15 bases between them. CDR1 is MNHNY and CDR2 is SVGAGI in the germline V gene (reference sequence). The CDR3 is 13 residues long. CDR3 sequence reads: CASTHRQGHEQYV. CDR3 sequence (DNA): TGTGCCAGCACCCACAGGCAGGGTCACGAGCAGTACGTC.

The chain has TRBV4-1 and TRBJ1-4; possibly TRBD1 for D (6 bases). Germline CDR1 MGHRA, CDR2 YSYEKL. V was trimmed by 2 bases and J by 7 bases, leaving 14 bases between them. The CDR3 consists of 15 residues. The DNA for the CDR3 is TGCGCCAGCAGCCAACCGGGACAAGGAGGTGAAAAACTGTTTTTT. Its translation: CASSQPGQGGEKLFF.

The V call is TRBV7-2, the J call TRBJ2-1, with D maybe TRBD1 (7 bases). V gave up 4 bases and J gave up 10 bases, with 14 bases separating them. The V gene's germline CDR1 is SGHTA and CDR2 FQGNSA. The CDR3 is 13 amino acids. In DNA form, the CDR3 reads TGTGCCAGCAGCTCCCCAGGGGGGAGAGAGCAGTTCTTC. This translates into CASSSPGGREQFF.

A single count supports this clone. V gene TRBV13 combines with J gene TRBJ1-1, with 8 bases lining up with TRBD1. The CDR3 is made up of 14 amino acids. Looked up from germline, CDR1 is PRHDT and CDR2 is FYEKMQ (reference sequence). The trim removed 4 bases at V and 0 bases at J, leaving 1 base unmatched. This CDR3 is CASSWTGMNTEAFF. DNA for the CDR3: TGTGCCAGCAGCTGGACAGGGATGAACACTGAAGCTTTCTTT.

The CDR3 region has the DNA TGCGCCAGCAGCTTGTCCCAGGGAAGAGCTAATGAAAAACTGTTTTTT. Protein: CASSLSQGRANEKLFF. This chain links TRBV5-1 with TRBJ1-4, with a possible D match to TRBD1 (5 bases). The germline CDR1 and CDR2 sequences are SGHRS and YFSETQ. V was shortened by 1 base and J by 3 bases, with 13 bases between the two germline ends. The CDR3 totals 16 residues.

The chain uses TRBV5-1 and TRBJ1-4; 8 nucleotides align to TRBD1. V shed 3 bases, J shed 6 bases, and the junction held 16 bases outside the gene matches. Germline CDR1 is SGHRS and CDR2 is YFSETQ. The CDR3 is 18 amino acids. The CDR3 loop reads CASSSKRLPQGDYEKLFF. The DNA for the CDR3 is TGCGCCAGCAGCTCCAAACGCTTACCACAGGGGGACTATGAAAAACTGTTTTTT.

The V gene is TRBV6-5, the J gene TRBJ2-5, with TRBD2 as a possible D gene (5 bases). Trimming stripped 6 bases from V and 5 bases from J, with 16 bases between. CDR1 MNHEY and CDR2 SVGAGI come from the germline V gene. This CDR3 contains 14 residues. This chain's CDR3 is CASSLERPRETQYF. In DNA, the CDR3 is TGTGCCAGCAGCTTAGAGCGGCCCCGGGAGACCCAGTACTTC.

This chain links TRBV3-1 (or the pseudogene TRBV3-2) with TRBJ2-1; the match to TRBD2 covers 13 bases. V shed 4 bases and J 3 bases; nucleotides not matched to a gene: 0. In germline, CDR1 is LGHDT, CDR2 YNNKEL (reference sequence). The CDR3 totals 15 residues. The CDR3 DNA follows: TGTGCCAGCAGCCGACTAGCGGGGGGCTACAATGAGCAGTTCTTC. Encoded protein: CASSRLAGGYNEQFF.